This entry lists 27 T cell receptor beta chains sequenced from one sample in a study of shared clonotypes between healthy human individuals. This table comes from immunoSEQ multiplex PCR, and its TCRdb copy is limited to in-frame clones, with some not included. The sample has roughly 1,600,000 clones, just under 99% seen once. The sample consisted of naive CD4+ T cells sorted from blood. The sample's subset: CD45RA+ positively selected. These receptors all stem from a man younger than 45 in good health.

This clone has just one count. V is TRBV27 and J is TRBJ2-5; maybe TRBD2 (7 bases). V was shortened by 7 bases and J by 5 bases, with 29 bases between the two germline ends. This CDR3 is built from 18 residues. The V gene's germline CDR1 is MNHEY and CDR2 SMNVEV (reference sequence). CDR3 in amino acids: CASNRGGVAEASLETQYF. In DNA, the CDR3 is TGTGCCAGCAATAGGGGGGGCGTAGCGGAGGCAAGTTTGGAGACCCAGTACTTC.

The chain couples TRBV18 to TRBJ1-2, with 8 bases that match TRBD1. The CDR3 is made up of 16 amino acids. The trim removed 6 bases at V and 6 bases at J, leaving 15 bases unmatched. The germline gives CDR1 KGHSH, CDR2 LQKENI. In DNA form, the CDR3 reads TGTGCCAGCTCTCTCCAGGTGACAGGGGACGCGCATGGCTACACCTTC. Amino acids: CASSLQVTGDAHGYTF.

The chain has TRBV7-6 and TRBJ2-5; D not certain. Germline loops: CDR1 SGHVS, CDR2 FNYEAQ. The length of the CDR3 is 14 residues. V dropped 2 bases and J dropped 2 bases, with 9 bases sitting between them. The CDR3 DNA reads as TGTGCCAGCAGCTTAAGCCCGACACAAGAGACCCAGTACTTC. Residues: CASSLSPTQETQYF.

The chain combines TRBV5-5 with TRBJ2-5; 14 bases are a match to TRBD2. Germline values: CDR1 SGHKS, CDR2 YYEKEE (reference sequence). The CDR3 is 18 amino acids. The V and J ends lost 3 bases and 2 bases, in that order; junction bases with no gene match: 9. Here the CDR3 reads CASSWGLAGVPGQETQYF. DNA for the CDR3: TGTGCCAGCAGCTGGGGACTAGCGGGAGTCCCCGGACAAGAGACCCAGTACTTC.

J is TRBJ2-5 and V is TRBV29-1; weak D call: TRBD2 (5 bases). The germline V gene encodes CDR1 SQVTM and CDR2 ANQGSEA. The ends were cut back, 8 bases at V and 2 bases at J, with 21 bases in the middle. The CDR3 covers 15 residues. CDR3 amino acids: CSTKISGAVQETQYF. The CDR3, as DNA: TGCAGCACAAAAATCTCCGGAGCGGTACAAGAGACCCAGTACTTC.

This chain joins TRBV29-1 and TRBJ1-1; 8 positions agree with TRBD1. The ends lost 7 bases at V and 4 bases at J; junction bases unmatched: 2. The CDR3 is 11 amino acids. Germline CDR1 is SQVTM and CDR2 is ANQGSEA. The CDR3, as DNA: TGCAGCGGTGGACAGGGCACTGAAGCTTTCTTT. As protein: CSGGQGTEAFF.

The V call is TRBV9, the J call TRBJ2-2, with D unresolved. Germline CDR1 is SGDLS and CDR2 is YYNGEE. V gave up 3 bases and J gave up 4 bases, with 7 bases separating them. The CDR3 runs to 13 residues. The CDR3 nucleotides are TGTGCCAGCAGCGAGACGTTCACCGGGGAGCTGTTTTTT. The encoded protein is CASSETFTGELFF. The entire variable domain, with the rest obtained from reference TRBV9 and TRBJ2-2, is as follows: DSGVTQTPKHLITATGQRVTLRCSPRSGDLSVYWYQQSLDQGLQFLIQYYNGEERAKGNILERFSAQQFPDLHSELNLSSLELGDSALYFCASSETFTGELFFGEGSRLTVL.

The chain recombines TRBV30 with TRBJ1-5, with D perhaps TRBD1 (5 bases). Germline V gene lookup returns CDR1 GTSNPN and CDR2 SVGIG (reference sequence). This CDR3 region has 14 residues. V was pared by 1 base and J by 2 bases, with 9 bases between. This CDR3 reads CAWSGRGGNQPQHF. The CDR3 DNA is TGTGCCTGGAGTGGTAGAGGGGGCAATCAGCCCCAGCATTTT. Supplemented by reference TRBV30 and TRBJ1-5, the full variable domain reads SQTIHQWPATLVQPVGSPLSLECTVEGTSNPNLYWYRQAAGRGLQLLFYSVGIGQISSEVPQNLSASRPQDRQFILSSKKLLLSDSGFYLCAWSGRGGNQPQHFGDGTRLSIL.

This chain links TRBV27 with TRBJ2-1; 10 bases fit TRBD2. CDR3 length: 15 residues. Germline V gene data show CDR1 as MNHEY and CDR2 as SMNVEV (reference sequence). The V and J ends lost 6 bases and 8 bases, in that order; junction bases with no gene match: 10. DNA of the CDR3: TGTGCCAGCAGCCCGGGACTAGCGTATGGGGATGAGCAGTTCTTC. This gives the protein CASSPGLAYGDEQFF.

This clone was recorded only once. CDR3 coding DNA: TGTGCCAGCAGCTTGGCGGGAATCACAGATACGCAGTATTTT. It codes for CASSLAGITDTQYF. The rearrangement links TRBV9 to TRBJ2-3, with D possibly matching TRBD2 (6 bases). Trimming removed 4 bases from V and 2 bases from J, with 11 bases in between. Germline CDR1 reads SGDLS; CDR2 reads YYNGEE. This CDR3 has 14 amino acids.

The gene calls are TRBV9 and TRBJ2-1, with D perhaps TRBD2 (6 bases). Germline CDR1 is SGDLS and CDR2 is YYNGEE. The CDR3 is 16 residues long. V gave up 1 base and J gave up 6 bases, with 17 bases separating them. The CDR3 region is CASSVHGSTSVNEQFF. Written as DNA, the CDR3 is TGTGCCAGCAGCGTACACGGGAGTACTTCTGTCAATGAGCAGTTCTTC.

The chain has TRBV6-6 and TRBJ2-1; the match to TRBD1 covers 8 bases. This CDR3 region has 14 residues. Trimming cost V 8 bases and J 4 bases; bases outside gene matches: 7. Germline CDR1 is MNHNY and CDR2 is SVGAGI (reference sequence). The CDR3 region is CASGPGTGYNEQFF. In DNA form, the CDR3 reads TGTGCCAGCGGTCCCGGGACAGGATACAATGAGCAGTTCTTC.

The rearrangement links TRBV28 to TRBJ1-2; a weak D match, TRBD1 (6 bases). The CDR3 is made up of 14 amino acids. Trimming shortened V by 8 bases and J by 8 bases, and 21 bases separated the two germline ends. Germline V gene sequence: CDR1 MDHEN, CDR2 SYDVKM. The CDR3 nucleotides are TGTGCCAGCTTATCCTCAGGGCCAGGGGCCGGCTACACCTTC. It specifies CASLSSGPGAGYTF.

CDR3 region: CASSYGVAGVSQFF. CDR3 bases: TGTGCCAGTAGTTACGGGGTAGCGGGAGTGTCCCAGTTCTTC. The chain carries TRBV19 and TRBJ2-1; 9 nucleotides align to TRBD2. There are 14 residues in the CDR3. Germline trimming cut 5 bases from V and 13 bases from J; bases unmatched to any gene: 12. The germline gives CDR1 LNHDA, CDR2 SQIVND (reference sequence).

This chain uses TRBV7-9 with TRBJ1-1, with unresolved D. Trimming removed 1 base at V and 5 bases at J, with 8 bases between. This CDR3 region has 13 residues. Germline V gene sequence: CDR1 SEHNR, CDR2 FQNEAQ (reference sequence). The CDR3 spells CASSLEMETEAFF. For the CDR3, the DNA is TGTGCCAGCAGCTTAGAAATGGAGACTGAAGCTTTCTTT.

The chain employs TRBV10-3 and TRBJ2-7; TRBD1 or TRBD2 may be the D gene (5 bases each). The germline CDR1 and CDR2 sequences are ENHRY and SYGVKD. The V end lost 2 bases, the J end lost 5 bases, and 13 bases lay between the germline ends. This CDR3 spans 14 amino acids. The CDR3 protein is CAISEPGRSDEQYF. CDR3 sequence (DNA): TGTGCCATCAGTGAGCCGGGACGGTCAGACGAGCAGTACTTC.

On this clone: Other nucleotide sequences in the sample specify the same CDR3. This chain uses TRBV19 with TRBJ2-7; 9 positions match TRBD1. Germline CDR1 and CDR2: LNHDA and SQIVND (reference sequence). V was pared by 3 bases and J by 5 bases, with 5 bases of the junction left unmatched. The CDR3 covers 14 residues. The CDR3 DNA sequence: TGTGCCAGTAGTATGGACAGGGGACGGGACGAGCAGTACTTC. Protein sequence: CASSMDRGRDEQYF.

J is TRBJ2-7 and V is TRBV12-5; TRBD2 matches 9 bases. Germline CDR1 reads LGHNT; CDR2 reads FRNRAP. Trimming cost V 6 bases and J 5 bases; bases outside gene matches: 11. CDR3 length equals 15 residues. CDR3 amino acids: CASGPNSGSGHEQYF. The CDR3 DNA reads TGTGCTAGTGGCCCCAATAGCGGGAGCGGCCACGAGCAGTACTTC.

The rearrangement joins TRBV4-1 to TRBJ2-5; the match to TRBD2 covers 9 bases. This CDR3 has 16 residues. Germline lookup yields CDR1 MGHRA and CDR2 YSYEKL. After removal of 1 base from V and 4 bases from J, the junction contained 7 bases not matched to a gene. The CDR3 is CASSQVRLAGRETQYF. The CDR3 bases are TGCGCCAGCAGCCAAGTTCGGCTAGCGGGAAGAGAGACCCAGTACTTC.

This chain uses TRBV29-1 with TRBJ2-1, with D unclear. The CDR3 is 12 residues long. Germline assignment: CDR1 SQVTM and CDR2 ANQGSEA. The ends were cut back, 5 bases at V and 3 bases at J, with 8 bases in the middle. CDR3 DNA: TGCAGCGTTTGGGCCCTCTACAATGAGCAGTTCTTC. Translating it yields CSVWALYNEQFF.

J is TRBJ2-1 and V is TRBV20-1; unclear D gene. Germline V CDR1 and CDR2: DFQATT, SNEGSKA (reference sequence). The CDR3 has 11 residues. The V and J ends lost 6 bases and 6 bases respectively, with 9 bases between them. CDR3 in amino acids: CSARTSNEQFF. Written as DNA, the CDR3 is TGCAGTGCGAGGACCAGCAATGAGCAGTTCTTC.

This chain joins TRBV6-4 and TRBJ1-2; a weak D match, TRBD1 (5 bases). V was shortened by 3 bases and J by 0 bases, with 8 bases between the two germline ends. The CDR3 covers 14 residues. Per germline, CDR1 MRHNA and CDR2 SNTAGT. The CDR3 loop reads CASSEGTANYGYTF. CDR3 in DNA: TGTGCCAGCAGTGAAGGGACGGCTAACTATGGCTACACCTTC.

This CDR3 is CASRLTGETEAFF. The CDR3 bases are TGTGCCAGCAGACTGACCGGTGAAACTGAAGCTTTCTTT. V and J are TRBV7-9 and TRBJ1-1; D is ambiguous. The V and J ends lost 6 bases and 5 bases respectively, with 13 bases between them. The germline V gene encodes CDR1 SEHNR and CDR2 FQNEAQ (reference sequence). The CDR3 loop spans 13 amino acids. Supplemented by reference TRBV7-9 and TRBJ1-1, the full variable domain reads DTGVSQNPRHKITKRGQNVTFRCDPISEHNRLYWYRQTLGQGPEFLTYFQNEAQLEKSRLLSDRFSAERPKGSFSTLEIQRTEQGDSAMYLCASRLTGETEAFFGQGTRLTVV.

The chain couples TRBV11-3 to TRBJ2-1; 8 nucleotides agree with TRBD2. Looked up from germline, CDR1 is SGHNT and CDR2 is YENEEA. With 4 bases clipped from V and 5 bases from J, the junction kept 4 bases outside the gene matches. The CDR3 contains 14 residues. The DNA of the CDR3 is TGTGCCAGCAGCTCAGCGGGAGTCAACAATGAGCAGTTCTTC. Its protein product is CASSSAGVNNEQFF.

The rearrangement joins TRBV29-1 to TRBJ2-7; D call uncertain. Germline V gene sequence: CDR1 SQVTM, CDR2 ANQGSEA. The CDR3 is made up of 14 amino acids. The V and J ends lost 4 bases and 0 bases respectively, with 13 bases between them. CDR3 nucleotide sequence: TGCAGCGTTGGGGGTGATCTTAACTCCTACGAGCAGTACTTC. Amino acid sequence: CSVGGDLNSYEQYF.

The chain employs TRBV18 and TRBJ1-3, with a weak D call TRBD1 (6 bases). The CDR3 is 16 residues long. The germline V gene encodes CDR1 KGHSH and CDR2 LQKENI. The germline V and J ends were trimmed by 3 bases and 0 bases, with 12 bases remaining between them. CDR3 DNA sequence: TGTGCCAGCTCACCGCTGGACAGTCTCTCTGGAAACACCATATATTTT. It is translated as CASSPLDSLSGNTIYF.

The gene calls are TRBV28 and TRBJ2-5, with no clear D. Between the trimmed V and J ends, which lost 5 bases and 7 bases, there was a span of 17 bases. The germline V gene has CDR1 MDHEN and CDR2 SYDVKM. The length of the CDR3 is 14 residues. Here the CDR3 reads CASSEHRTKGTQYF. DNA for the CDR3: TGTGCCAGCAGTGAGCATAGAACAAAGGGGACCCAGTACTTC. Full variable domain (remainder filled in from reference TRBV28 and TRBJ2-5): DVKVTQSSRYLVKRTGEKVFLECVQDMDHENMFWYRQDPGLGLRLIYFSYDVKMKEKGDIPEGYSVSREKKERFSLILESASTNQTSMYLCASSEHRTKGTQYFGPGTRLLVL.